The present TCR beta chain was sequenced within a study of beta chain features in type 1 diabetes. Study-wide background: The number of sorted cells examined across all samples was approximately 100 million.

Averaging approximately 110 mL, one heparinised blood draw came from each individual donor. All of the sorted populations showed purity greater than 95%. The CDR3 length is 16 residues. Germline assignment: CDR1 LNHDA and CDR2 SQIVND (reference sequence). Trimming took 5 bases from V and 4 from J, leaving 17 bases between them. A few counts support this clone. Expressed TCRB transcripts were sequenced because the isolated RNA had all been reverse transcribed beforehand. Read counts averaged around 4 million for samples of naive, central memory and regulatory T cells. This table comes from immunoSEQ multiplex PCR, and its TCRdb copy is limited to in-frame clones, with some not included. Of about 360,000 clones in the sample, roughly 13% were seen once.

This chain links TRBV19 with TRBJ2-2; TRBD2 might be the D (5 bases). The source of this sequence is a man aged 18 to 29 in good health. Sequenced material: naive CD4+ T cells from blood. CDR3 residues: CASSLSDGKGTGELFF. CDR3 coding DNA: TGTGCCAGTAGTCTTAGCGACGGGAAAGGCACCGGGGAGCTGTTTTTT.